A single sample gave rise to the 31 T cell receptor beta chains below, sequenced in a study of T cell responses to AZD1222 COVID-19 vaccine. Repertoires were generated with immunoSEQ multiplex PCR, while TCRdb's copy carries only in-frame clones and drops some. The data show under 110,000 clones, with around 84% seen just once and under 1.5% held by the top ten. Sequenced here: peripheral blood, sampled on day 0 of AZD1222 vaccination. The receptor set was obtained from an adult in good health.

The chain is built from TRBV29-1 and TRBJ1-3; no clear D gene. The CDR3 is 11 amino acids. Looked up from germline, CDR1 is SQVTM and CDR2 is ANQGSEA. V lost 4 bases to trimming and J lost 3 bases, with 4 bases between them. The CDR3 is CSVAIGNTIYF. Written as DNA, the CDR3 is TGCAGCGTTGCCATTGGAAACACCATATATTTT. The variable domain in full, with the rest retrieved from reference TRBV29-1 and TRBJ1-3, is SAVISQKPSRDICQRGTSLTIQCQVDSQVTMMFWYRQQPGQSLTLIATANQGSEATYESGFVIDKFPISRPNLTFSTLTVSNMSPEDSSIYLCSVAIGNTIYFGEGSWLTVV.

The rearrangement links TRBV30 to TRBJ1-5, with 10 bases aligning to TRBD1. Germline lookup yields CDR1 GTSNPN and CDR2 SVGIG (reference sequence). This CDR3 spans 14 amino acids. Germline trimming cut 1 base from V and 6 bases from J; bases unmatched to any gene: 3. The CDR3 region is CAWSADRGGQPQHF. DNA for the CDR3: TGTGCCTGGAGTGCGGACAGGGGGGGTCAGCCCCAGCATTTT.

The chain carries TRBV11-2 and TRBJ1-4; 8 bases are shared with TRBD1. The CDR3 has 15 amino acids. V shed 5 bases, J shed 7 bases, and the junction held 9 bases outside the gene matches. Germline V lookup: CDR1 SGHAT, CDR2 FQNNGV. The DNA for the CDR3 is TGTGCCAGCAGCCCAGACAGGGGTTTGGGTGAAAAACTGTTTTTT. This translates into CASSPDRGLGEKLFF.

V and J are TRBV25-1 and TRBJ1-2, with D maybe TRBD1 (5 bases). V was clipped by 3 bases and J by 4 bases, with 18 bases between them. Germline V gene lookup returns CDR1 MGHDK and CDR2 SYGVNS. The CDR3 length is 16 residues. As DNA, the CDR3 is TGTGCCAGCAGTGATGCAGGGTCTTTGAGAGGCTATGGCTACACCTTC. Its translation: CASSDAGSLRGYGYTF.

This sequence joins TRBV5-1 and TRBJ2-7; D is unresolved. Germline V CDR1 and CDR2: SGHRS, YFSETQ. V lost 0 bases and J lost 2, with 9 bases in between. This CDR3 is built from 14 residues. DNA of the CDR3: TGCGCCAGCAGCTTGGAAGGAAAACCCTACGAGCAGTACTTC. Protein: CASSLEGKPYEQYF.

The chain carries TRBV27 and TRBJ1-1, with 12 bases identical to TRBD1. V dropped 5 bases and J dropped 2; count of bases not matched to a gene: 15. CDR1 and CDR2 (germline): MNHEY, SMNVEV (reference sequence). The CDR3 sequence is 19 residues long. CDR3 coding DNA: TGTGCCAGCAGTCGAGACCCCTCCGGGACAGGGGGCGCAAACACTGAAGCTTTCTTT. Translation: CASSRDPSGTGGANTEAFF.

V usage is TRBV18 and J usage is TRBJ2-1, with TRBD2 identical over 7 bases. Germline assignment: CDR1 KGHSH and CDR2 LQKENI. J was trimmed by 5 bases and V by 4 bases; bases with no gene match: 5. The CDR3 spans 14 residues. The CDR3 reads CASSLGLRNNEQFF. As DNA, the CDR3 is TGTGCCAGCTCACTGGGACTACGGAACAATGAGCAGTTCTTC.

V and J are TRBV5-5 and TRBJ1-2; no reliable D call. Germline V gene sequence: CDR1 SGHKS, CDR2 YYEKEE (reference sequence). V was cut by 4 bases and J by 8 bases, with 15 bases left in between. CDR3 length equals 13 residues. This CDR3 reads CASSPQAVMGYTF. For the CDR3, the DNA is TGTGCCAGCAGCCCCCAGGCGGTCATGGGCTACACCTTC.

The chain carries TRBV5-6 and TRBJ2-5; D is unclear. From germline, CDR1 is SGHDT and CDR2 YYEEEE. V was clipped by 4 bases and J by 1 base, with 14 bases between them. This CDR3 is built from 15 residues. The CDR3 DNA follows: TGTGCCAGCAGCGCGGACCCGCTGGGCCAAGAGACCCAGTACTTC. Residues: CASSADPLGQETQYF.

The chain has TRBV5-5 and TRBJ1-3; no firm D call. Trimming took 0 bases from V and 7 from J, leaving 14 bases between them. The CDR3 has 15 residues. CDR1 is SGHKS and CDR2 is YYEKEE in the germline V gene (reference sequence). CDR3 sequence: CASSLDALSGNTIYF. The CDR3 region has the DNA TGTGCCAGCAGCTTGGACGCTCTATCGGGGAACACCATATATTTT. The full variable domain, completed using reference TRBV5-5 and TRBJ1-3, is DAGVTQSPTHLIKTRGQQVTLRCSPISGHKSVSWYQQVLGQGPQFIFQYYEKEERGRGNFPDRFSARQFPNYSSELNVNALLLGDSALYLCASSLDALSGNTIYFGEGSWLTVV.

This chain joins TRBV6-6 and TRBJ1-1; 9 nucleotides match TRBD1. Looked up from germline, CDR1 is MNHNY and CDR2 is SVGAGI (reference sequence). V trimming: 0 bases; J trimming: 1 base; junction bases outside the gene matches: 0. This CDR3 is 15 amino acids long. Here the CDR3 DNA reads TGTGCCAGCAGTTACTCGGGACAGGGGAACACTGAAGCTTTCTTT. It yields the protein CASSYSGQGNTEAFF.

The chain links TRBV6-5 to TRBJ1-5; no firm D call. The CDR3 covers 14 residues. Trimming pared 6 bases from V and 0 bases from J, leaving 9 bases between. Germline V lookup: CDR1 MNHEY, CDR2 SVGAGI. The CDR3 protein is CASSPQNSNQPQHF. The CDR3 DNA is TGTGCCAGCAGCCCACAGAATAGCAATCAGCCCCAGCATTTT.

The chain combines TRBV4-3 with TRBJ1-4, with D unclear. Germline V CDR1 and CDR2: LGHNA, YSLEER. The CDR3 loop spans 13 amino acids. The ends were cut back, 1 base at V and 6 bases at J, with 6 bases in the middle. The CDR3 region has the DNA TGCGCCAGCAGCCAAGGGCCTGATGAAAAACTGTTTTTT. Translation: CASSQGPDEKLFF.

V usage is TRBV19 and J usage is TRBJ2-3, with 7 bases that match TRBD2. CDR3 length equals 14 residues. Looked up from germline, CDR1 is LNHDA and CDR2 is SQIVND (reference sequence). V trimming: 6 bases; J trimming: 4 bases; junction bases outside the gene matches: 7. The CDR3 protein is CASRMGGSADTQYF. The CDR3 DNA is TGTGCCAGTAGAATGGGCGGGAGTGCAGATACGCAGTATTTT.

The DNA for the CDR3 is TGTGCCAGCAGCGAACTAGCGGGAGGTATATATACACATACGCAGTATTTT. Residues: CASSELAGGIYTHTQYF. The chain employs TRBV14 and TRBJ2-3, with 12 bases lining up with TRBD2. Germline V gene lookup returns CDR1 SGHDN and CDR2 FVKESK. Unmatched junction bases numbered 13, after V lost 5 bases and J lost 7 bases. The CDR3 is 17 residues long. The full variable domain, rest sourced from reference TRBV14 and TRBJ2-3, is EAGVTQFPSHSVIEKGQTVTLRCDPISGHDNLYWYRRVMGKEIKFLLHFVKESKQDESGMPNNRFLAERTGGTYSTLKVQPAELEDSGVYFCASSELAGGIYTHTQYFGPGTRLTVL.

The V gene is TRBV5-5, the J gene TRBJ2-2; a possible D gene is TRBD1 (5 bases). Germline-derived CDR1 and CDR2 are SGHKS and YYEKEE (reference sequence). Trimming stripped 0 bases from V and 6 bases from J, with 12 bases between. The CDR3 sequence is 15 residues long. This chain's CDR3 is CASSLVQGSAGELFF. As DNA, the CDR3 is TGTGCCAGCAGCTTGGTCCAGGGTTCCGCCGGGGAGCTGTTTTTT.

The rearrangement links TRBV24-1 to TRBJ2-1; D possibly corresponds to TRBD2 (6 bases). CDR3 length: 16 residues. V dropped 3 bases and J dropped 4 bases, with 15 bases sitting between them. Per germline, CDR1 KGHDR and CDR2 SFDVKD. Here the CDR3 DNA reads TGTGCCACCAGTGATACCCGGTTTAGCGGATACAATGAGCAGTTCTTC. Amino acids: CATSDTRFSGYNEQFF.

The chain recombines TRBV27 with TRBJ2-7, with TRBD1 matching 8 bases. J was trimmed by 4 bases and V by 4 bases; bases with no gene match: 12. From germline, CDR1 is MNHEY and CDR2 SMNVEV (reference sequence). The CDR3 runs 16 residues. CDR3 region: CASSSHQGARLYEQYF. The DNA for the CDR3 is TGTGCCAGCAGTTCCCATCAGGGGGCTCGGTTGTACGAGCAGTACTTC.

The chain recombines TRBV28 with TRBJ2-3; 7 bases map to TRBD1. The CDR3 spans 14 residues. J lost 3 bases, V lost 4 bases, and 4 bases had no gene match. Germline CDR1 reads MDHEN; CDR2 reads SYDVKM. The CDR3 bases are TGTGCCAGCAGTTCGACAGGGTCGACAGATACGCAGTATTTT. Its translation is CASSSTGSTDTQYF. Using reference TRBV28 and TRBJ2-3 for the parts outside the CDR3, the full variable domain is DVKVTQSSRYLVKRTGEKVFLECVQDMDHENMFWYRQDPGLGLRLIYFSYDVKMKEKGDIPEGYSVSREKKERFSLILESASTNQTSMYLCASSSTGSTDTQYFGPGTRLTVL.

This clone has a handful of counts. The V call is TRBV12-3 or TRBV12-4, the J call TRBJ2-1; D remains ambiguous. The CDR3 has 13 residues. V was shortened by 3 bases and J by 4 bases, with 7 bases between the two germline ends. CDR3 loop: CASSFLGYNEQFF. The CDR3, as DNA: TGTGCCAGCAGTTTCCTAGGGTACAATGAGCAGTTCTTC.

The V gene is TRBV6-1, the J gene TRBJ2-1; no reliable D call. The germline CDR1 and CDR2 sequences are MNHNS and SASEGT. CDR3 length: 16 residues. The ends were cut back, 2 bases at V and 3 bases at J, with 14 bases in the middle. DNA for the CDR3: TGTGCCAGCAGTGAATGGGCCTCACGGATCTACAATGAGCAGTTCTTC. Amino acid sequence: CASSEWASRIYNEQFF.

This clone was recorded a few times. The genes are TRBV7-9 and TRBJ2-2; D is ambiguous. V was clipped by 1 base and J by 5 bases, with 8 bases between them. Germline-derived CDR1 and CDR2 are SEHNR and FQNEAQ (reference sequence). The CDR3 runs 14 residues. As DNA, the CDR3 is TGTGCCAGCAGCTTAGGTCAGAGGACCGGGGAGCTGTTTTTT. Encoded protein: CASSLGQRTGELFF.

The chain has TRBV11-2 and TRBJ2-7; D uncertain. CDR1 and CDR2 (germline): SGHAT, FQNNGV. The CDR3 covers 12 residues. The V end was cut by 5 bases, the J end by 1 base, with 6 bases between. The CDR3 here is CASSRLSYEQYF. The CDR3 nucleotides read TGTGCCAGCAGCCGACTTTCCTACGAGCAGTACTTC.

This clone has just one count. The chain carries TRBV30 and TRBJ2-7; D assignment may be TRBD1 or TRBD2 (5 bases each). This CDR3 is built from 13 residues. V lost 0 bases to trimming and J lost 4 bases, with 10 bases between them. Per the germline V gene, CDR1 is GTSNPN and CDR2 is SVGIG (reference sequence). DNA for the CDR3: TGTGCCTGGAGTGTACGGGGACCGTACGAGCAGTACTTC. Its protein product is CAWSVRGPYEQYF.

The gene calls are TRBV28 and TRBJ1-5, with D unclear. The CDR3 sequence is 11 residues long. Germline lookup yields CDR1 MDHEN and CDR2 SYDVKM. Trimming stripped 6 bases from V and 3 bases from J, with 3 bases between. CDR3 in amino acids: CASRDNQPQHF. In nucleotides, the CDR3 is TGTGCCAGCAGGGACAATCAGCCCCAGCATTTT.

J is TRBJ2-7 and V is TRBV4-2, with 13 positions matching TRBD2. CDR1 is LGHNA, CDR2 YNFKEQ, per germline. This CDR3 region has 16 residues. V lost 0 bases, J lost 1 base, and 0 bases stayed unmatched. CDR3 in amino acids: CASSQELAGGSYEQYF. The DNA of the CDR3 is TGTGCCAGCAGCCAAGAACTAGCGGGAGGGTCCTACGAGCAGTACTTC.

The chain combines TRBV6-5 with TRBJ1-2; TRBD1 is a possible D gene (5 bases). Germline V gene sequence: CDR1 MNHEY, CDR2 SVGAGI. Trimming stripped 2 bases from V and 4 bases from J, with 14 bases between. This CDR3 has 15 residues. The DNA of the CDR3 is TGTGCCAGCAGTTACAGGGCGGACACCGTCTATGGCTACACCTTC. The encoded protein is CASSYRADTVYGYTF.

The chain carries TRBV14 and TRBJ1-5; perhaps TRBD1 as D (5 bases). The CDR3 loop spans 13 amino acids. The germline gives CDR1 SGHDN, CDR2 FVKESK. V lost 8 bases and J lost 6, with 14 bases in between. CDR3 sequence (DNA): TGTGCCAGCCCTCAAGGGGTCAGTCAGCCCCAGCATTTT. Protein product: CASPQGVSQPQHF.

The rearrangement uses TRBV27 and TRBJ2-5, with D possibly being TRBD1 or TRBD2 (5 bases each). Trimming left V 2 bases short and J 2 bases short, with 9 bases between. Germline lookup yields CDR1 MNHEY and CDR2 SMNVEV (reference sequence). CDR3 size: 14 residues. CDR3 region: CASSLGGAQETQYF. CDR3 nucleotide sequence: TGTGCCAGCAGTTTAGGGGGAGCTCAAGAGACCCAGTACTTC.

This chain connects TRBV5-1 to TRBJ2-1, with D maybe TRBD2 (8 bases). The length of the CDR3 is 16 residues. Per the germline V gene, CDR1 is SGHRS and CDR2 is YFSETQ. V was trimmed by 4 bases and J by 0 bases, leaving 14 bases between them. Here the CDR3 DNA reads TGCGCCAGCAGCGCGGGGGGACAGAGCTCCTACAATGAGCAGTTCTTC. This gives the protein CASSAGGQSSYNEQFF.

In its sample, this clone ranks as medium-sized. The chain employs TRBV5-1 and TRBJ1-2; TRBD1 matches 7 bases. With V trimmed by 3 bases and J by 4 bases, 6 bases remained unmatched. This CDR3 is 14 amino acids long. Germline V CDR1 and CDR2: SGHRS, YFSETQ. In DNA form, the CDR3 reads TGCGCCAGCAGCTCAGGACAGGAGAGCTATGGCTACACCTTC. It is translated as CASSSGQESYGYTF.